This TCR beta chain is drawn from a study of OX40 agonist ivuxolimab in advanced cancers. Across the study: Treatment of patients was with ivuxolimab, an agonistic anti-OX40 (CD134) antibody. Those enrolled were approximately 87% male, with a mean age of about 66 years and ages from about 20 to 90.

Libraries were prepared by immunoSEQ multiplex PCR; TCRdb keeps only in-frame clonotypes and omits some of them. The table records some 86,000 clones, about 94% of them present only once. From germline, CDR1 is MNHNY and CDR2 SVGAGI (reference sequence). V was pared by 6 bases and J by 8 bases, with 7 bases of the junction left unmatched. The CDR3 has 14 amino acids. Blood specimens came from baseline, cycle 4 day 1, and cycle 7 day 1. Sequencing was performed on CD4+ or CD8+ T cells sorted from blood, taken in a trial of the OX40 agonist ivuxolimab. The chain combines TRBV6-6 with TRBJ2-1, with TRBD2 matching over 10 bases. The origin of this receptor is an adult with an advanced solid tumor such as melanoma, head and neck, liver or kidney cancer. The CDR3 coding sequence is TGTGCCAGCAGCCTGGGACTAGCGTCTGATGAGCAGTTCTTC. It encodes CASSLGLASDEQFF.